Included here is one TCR beta chain sequence, with context. The antigen is unknown. The identical CDR3 is also encoded by other nucleotide sequences in the sample. This specimen comes from a study of high-grade serous ovarian cancer treatment subgroups. Study information: Samples averaged 14,192 reads and around 7,000 unique TCR beta rearrangements. Findings of the study overall: CDR1 and CDR2 were left unanalyzed; analyses focused on CDR3. Spatial context was lost because tumors were sequenced in bulk. Different patients shared almost no repertoire; same-patient tumors shared about 0.095 to 0.85.

CDR1 and CDR2 (germline): GTSNPN, SVGIG (reference sequence). CDR3 length: 12 residues. Trimming took 0 bases from V and 3 from J, leaving 6 bases between them. TCRdb's table, derived via immunoSEQ multiplex PCR, lists solely in-frame clones and lacks some. The sample contains about 2,700 clones, around 75% of which appear only once. The tumor samples were collected prior to definitive surgery or chemotherapy. V usage is TRBV30 and J usage is TRBJ2-7; D not certain. The sequence was obtained from a human donor with high-grade serous ovarian cancer. Sequenced: tumor tissue. Written as DNA, the CDR3 is TGTGCCTGGAGTGTCTGGGACTACGAGCAGTACTTC. This sequence encodes CAWSVWDYEQYF. Variable domain in full (rest from reference TRBV30 and TRBJ2-7): SQTIHQWPATLVQPVGSPLSLECTVEGTSNPNLYWYRQAAGRGLQLLFYSVGIGQISSEVPQNLSASRPQDRQFILSSKKLLLSDSGFYLCAWSVWDYEQYFGPGTRLTVT.